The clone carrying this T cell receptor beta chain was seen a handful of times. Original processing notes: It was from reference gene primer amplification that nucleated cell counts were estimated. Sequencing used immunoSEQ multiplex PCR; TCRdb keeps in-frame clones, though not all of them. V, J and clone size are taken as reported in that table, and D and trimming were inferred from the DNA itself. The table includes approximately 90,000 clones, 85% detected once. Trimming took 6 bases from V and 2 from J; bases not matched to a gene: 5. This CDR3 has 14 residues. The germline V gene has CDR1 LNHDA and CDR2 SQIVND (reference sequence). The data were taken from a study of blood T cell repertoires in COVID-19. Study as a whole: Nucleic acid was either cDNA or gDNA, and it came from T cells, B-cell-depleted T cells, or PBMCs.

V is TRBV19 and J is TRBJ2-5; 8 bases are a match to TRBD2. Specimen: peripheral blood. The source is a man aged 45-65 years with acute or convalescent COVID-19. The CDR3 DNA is TGTGCCAGTAGCAGCGGGAGTGTTCAAGAGACCCAGTACTTC. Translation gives CASSSGSVQETQYF. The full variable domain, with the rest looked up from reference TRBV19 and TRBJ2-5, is DGGITQSPKYLFRKEGQNVTLSCEQNLNHDAMYWYRQDPGQGLRLIYYSQIVNDFQKGDIAEGYSVSREKKESFPLTVTSAQKNPTAFYLCASSSGSVQETQYFGPGTRLLVL.